The 14 T cell receptor beta chains below were found in one sample sequenced in a study of early T cells in non-severe SARS-CoV-2 infection. TCRdb used MiXCR to reprocess the 5' RACE reads, holding one entry per CDR3 protein. The data hold roughly 34,000 distinct CDR3 sequences, with approximately 7.1% observed a single time. This specimen consisted of whole blood, obtained at baseline. Receptor source: an adult who was a healthcare worker with PCR-confirmed SARS-CoV-2 infection or an uninfected control (not recorded which).

This clonotype showed up many times. At one end, the junction sequence differs from germline, possibly due to a read error. V and J are TRBV6-6 and TRBJ2-1; 10 nucleotides match TRBD2. Germline CDR1 and CDR2: MNHNY and SVGAGI (reference sequence). The CDR3 sequence is 18 residues long. CDR3 region: CASSYPTMVAGGLAEQLF. CDR3 nucleotides: TGTGCCAGCAGTTACCCGACTATGGTAGCGGGAGGTCTCGCTGAGCAGCTCTTC.

This clonotype was observed a few times. The rearrangement joins TRBV12-3 or TRBV12-4 to TRBJ2-1; TRBD2 matches 10 bases. The V gene end was trimmed by 3 bases and the J gene end by 5 bases; junction bases not matched to a gene: 4. The CDR3 is 15 residues long. CDR3 DNA: TGTGCCAGCAGTTTGAATAGCGGGAGGAACAATGAGCAGTTCTTC. It encodes CASSLNSGRNNEQFF.

This clonotype has at least ten counts. This chain connects TRBV7-2 to TRBJ2-5, with D uncertain. Germline CDR1 is SGHTA and CDR2 is FQGNSA. V was clipped by 1 base and J by 1 base, with 7 bases between them. The CDR3 totals 14 residues. The CDR3 loop is CASSLVGIQETQYF. The DNA for the CDR3 is TGTGCCAGCAGCTTAGTGGGTATCCAAGAGACCCAGTACTTC. Full variable domain (missing parts from reference TRBV7-2 and TRBJ2-5): GAGVSQSPSNKVTEKGKDVELRCDPISGHTALYWYRQSLGQGLEFLIYFQGNSAPDKSGLPSDRFSAERTGGSVSTLTIQRTQQEDSAVYLCASSLVGIQETQYFGPGTRLLVL.

This clonotype was counted only a few times. V and J are TRBV7-3 and TRBJ2-7, with TRBD2 identical over 7 bases. V lost 6 bases and J lost 2; bases outside the gene matches: 10. The V gene's germline CDR1 is SGHTA and CDR2 FQGTGA. This CDR3 is 15 amino acids long. For the CDR3, the DNA is TGTGCCAGCAGGCAAGCCCCCGGACTAGCCTACGAGCAGTACTTC. Protein sequence: CASRQAPGLAYEQYF.

The chain links TRBV19 to TRBJ2-1, with 8 bases that match TRBD2. There are 13 residues in the CDR3. V lost 10 bases and J lost 10; bases outside the gene matches: 12. The germline gives CDR1 LNHDA, CDR2 SQIVND (reference sequence). The CDR3 bases are TGTGCCACCCGATCCCTTACTAGCGGCGAGCAGTTCTTC. Encoded protein: CATRSLTSGEQFF. Looking up the rest from reference TRBV19 and TRBJ2-1 gives the full variable domain: DGGITQSPKYLFRKEGQNVTLSCEQNLNHDAMYWYRQDPGQGLRLIYYSQIVNDFQKGDIAEGYSVSREKKESFPLTVTSAQKNPTAFYLCATRSLTSGEQFFGPGTRLTVL.

Ten or more counts support this clonotype. CDR3 in amino acids: CASSLEGTSTDTQYF. The CDR3 DNA reads TGTGCCAGCAGCTTAGAGGGGACTAGCACAGATACGCAGTATTTT. V usage is TRBV7-2 and J usage is TRBJ2-3; D possibly corresponds to TRBD2 (6 bases). The CDR3 extends over 15 amino acids. Germline loops: CDR1 SGHTA, CDR2 FQGNSA. The germline V and J ends were trimmed by 1 base and 0 bases, with 8 bases remaining between them.

This clonotype was observed at least ten times. The chain has TRBV6-5 and TRBJ2-1; D is ambiguous. V lost 6 bases and J lost 0, with 12 bases in between. Germline assignment: CDR1 MNHEY and CDR2 SVGAGI. The CDR3 is 15 residues long. In DNA form, the CDR3 reads TGTGCCAGCAGACCCTTGCAGTACTCCTACAATGAGCAGTTCTTC. This encodes CASRPLQYSYNEQFF.

The gene calls are TRBV6-6 and TRBJ1-5; D gene uncertain. This CDR3 is 15 amino acids long. Germline V lookup: CDR1 MNHNY, CDR2 SVGAGI (reference sequence). V was trimmed by 6 bases and J by 2 bases, leaving 14 bases between them. The CDR3 DNA is TGTGCCAGCAGGGACCCCCGCCTCGGCAATCAGCCCCAGCATTTT. This translates into CASRDPRLGNQPQHF.

This clonotype was detected a few times. CDR3 nucleotide sequence: TGTGCCAGCAGTTCAAACAGGGCCGGGGAGCTGTTTTTT. Translating it yields CASSSNRAGELFF. The chain is built from TRBV6-2 or TRBV6-3 and TRBJ2-2, with a possible D match to TRBD1 (6 bases). Trimming cost V 4 bases and J 6 bases, with 9 bases left between them. Germline CDR1 MNHEY, CDR2 SVGEGT. This CDR3 has 13 amino acids.

This clonotype was recorded many times. The V and J genes are TRBV18 and TRBJ1-5, with D unresolved. The V gene lost 1 base and the J gene lost 7 bases, with 11 bases spanning the gap. The CDR3 has 14 residues. Germline-derived CDR1 and CDR2 are KGHSH and LQKENI. Here the CDR3 reads CASSPLEDGQPQHF. The CDR3 coding sequence is TGTGCCAGCTCACCACTCGAAGATGGGCAGCCCCAGCATTTT.

This clonotype showed up many times. V gene TRBV28 combines with J gene TRBJ2-1; a possible D gene is TRBD1 (6 bases). CDR1 and CDR2 from the germline V gene are MDHEN and SYDVKM. V was pared by 3 bases and J by 6 bases, with 12 bases between. The CDR3 spans 14 residues. CDR3 DNA: TGTGCCAGCAGTTTGGGGGCCAGAACCAATGAGCAGTTCTTC. It translates to CASSLGARTNEQFF.

This clonotype was counted only a few times. A much larger clone lies a single base off, so this may be a read error. This chain connects TRBV19 to TRBJ1-2; D may be TRBD1 (5 bases). The ends were cut back, 9 bases at V and 3 bases at J, with 20 bases in the middle. Germline V CDR1 and CDR2: LNHDA, SQIVND (reference sequence). The CDR3 is 15 amino acids. This chain's CDR3 is CARSEGPGGYYGYTF. CDR3 sequence (DNA): TGTGCCAGGAGCGAGGGACCGGGGGGGTACTATGGCTACACCTTC.

As to this clonotype: With a much larger clone just one base away, this may be a read error. This sequence joins TRBV5-4 and TRBJ2-7, with D possibly matching TRBD1 (6 bases). The CDR3 runs 13 residues. V lost 5 bases, J lost 0 bases, and 9 bases lay in between. Germline V lookup: CDR1 SGHNT, CDR2 YYREEE (reference sequence). CDR3 nucleotides: TGTGCCAGCAGTGTGGGACACTCCTACGAGCAGTACTTC. It is translated as CASSVGHSYEQYF.

This clonotype was picked up many times. The chain links TRBV24-1 to TRBJ2-6; no clear D gene. The CDR3 runs to 13 residues. V gave up 5 bases and J gave up 2 bases, with 3 bases separating them. The germline V gene has CDR1 KGHDR and CDR2 SFDVKD. CDR3 DNA: TGTGCCACCAGTGGTCCTGGGGCCAACGTCCTGACTTTC. Protein sequence: CATSGPGANVLTF.